The clone carrying this T cell receptor beta chain has only a few counts. The sample comes from a study of identical twins. TCRdb used MiXCR to reprocess the 5' RACE reads, holding one entry per CDR3 protein. The repertoire consists of about 660,000 distinct CDR3 sequences, with over 8.5% occurring once and the leading ten covering approximately 0.94%. The sample was also reused in another study, on yellow fever vaccine responses in identical twins.

This receptor was identified in a young woman in good health. The sequencing sample was made of PBMCs.

The CDR3 DNA sequence: TGTGCCAGCAGCCCGGATAGGACAGGGGGGCAGTACTTC. It encodes CASSPDRTGGQYF. V usage is TRBV11-2 and J usage is TRBJ2-7; 10 nucleotides match TRBD1. CDR1 is SGHAT and CDR2 is FQNNGV in the germline V gene. J was trimmed by 9 bases and V by 5 bases; bases with no gene match: 7. The length of the CDR3 is 13 residues. The full variable domain, rest sourced from reference TRBV11-2 and TRBJ2-7, is EAGVAQSPRYKIIEKRQSVAFWCNPISGHATLYWYQQILGQGPKLLIQFQNNGVVDDSQLPKDRFSAERLKGVDSTLKIQPAKLEDSAVYLCASSPDRTGGQYFGPGTRLTVT.